This T cell receptor beta chain stems from a study of control samples from healthy donors and cancer patients. Clones were read by immunoSEQ multiplex PCR, and TCRdb kept only the in-frame ones, dropping some. The top ten clones hold more than 9% of a sample with more than 75,000 clones, approximately 80% of them seen once. V was clipped by 6 bases and J by 7 bases; unmatched bases: 6. This CDR3 spans 14 amino acids. The germline V gene encodes CDR1 LNHDA and CDR2 SQIVND (reference sequence). The chain has TRBV19 and TRBJ1-4; 9 positions agree with TRBD1. The source material was blood. This TCR derives from a woman in her thirties in good health. This CDR3 reads CASRTTGGGEKLFF. The DNA for the CDR3 is TGTGCCAGTAGGACGACAGGGGGAGGTGAAAAACTGTTTTTT.